The following is a T cell receptor (beta chain) sequence with its context. The data were obtained in a study of blood T cell repertoires in COVID-19. The overall study: T cells, B-cell-depleted T cells, or PBMCs provided the cDNA or gDNA that served as material.

Some clones are missing from TCRdb's copy, which holds only in-frame ones; the method was immunoSEQ multiplex PCR. The sample records about 59,000 clones, over 75% being singletons. The V end lost 4 bases, the J end lost 2 bases, and 8 bases lay between the germline ends. This CDR3 region has 13 residues. CDR1 MDHEN and CDR2 SYDVKM come from the germline V gene. The genes are TRBV28 and TRBJ1-1, with D hard to call. The sequenced material came from peripheral blood. This sequence was found in a human donor in a cohort sampled during active COVID-19. DNA of the CDR3: TGTGCCAGCAGTTCCCCTTCTAACACTGAAGCTTTCTTT. This codes for CASSSPSNTEAFF.